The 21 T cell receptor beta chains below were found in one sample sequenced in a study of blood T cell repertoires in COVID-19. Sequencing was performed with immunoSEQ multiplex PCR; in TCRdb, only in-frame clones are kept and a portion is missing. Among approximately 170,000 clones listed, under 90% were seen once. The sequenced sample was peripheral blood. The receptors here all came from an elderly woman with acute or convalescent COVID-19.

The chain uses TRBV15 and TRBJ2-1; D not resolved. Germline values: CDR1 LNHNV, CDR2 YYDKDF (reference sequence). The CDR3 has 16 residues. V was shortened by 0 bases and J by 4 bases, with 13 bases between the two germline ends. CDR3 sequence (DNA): TGTGCCACCAGCAGAGATCGACGTGACATATACAATGAGCAGTTCTTC. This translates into CATSRDRRDIYNEQFF.

The CDR3 is CASKSRLSGNSDEQFF. The CDR3 nucleotides are TGCGCCAGCAAGTCCCGATTGAGCGGAAATTCCGATGAGCAGTTCTTC. The chain employs TRBV5-1 and TRBJ2-1, with D maybe TRBD2 (5 bases). Per the germline V gene, CDR1 is SGHRS and CDR2 is YFSETQ. V dropped 6 bases and J dropped 8 bases, with 24 bases sitting between them. The CDR3 sequence is 16 residues long.

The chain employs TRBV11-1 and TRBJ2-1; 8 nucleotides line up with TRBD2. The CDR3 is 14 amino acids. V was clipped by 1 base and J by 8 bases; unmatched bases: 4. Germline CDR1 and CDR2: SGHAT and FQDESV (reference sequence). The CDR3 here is CASSLGGSGDEQFF. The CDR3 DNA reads TGTGCCAGCAGCTTAGGCGGTAGCGGGGATGAGCAGTTCTTC.

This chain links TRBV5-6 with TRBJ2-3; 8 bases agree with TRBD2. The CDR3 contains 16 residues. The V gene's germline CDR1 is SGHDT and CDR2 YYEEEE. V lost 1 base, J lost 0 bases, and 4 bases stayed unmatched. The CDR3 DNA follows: TGTGCCAGCAGCTTGAGGTCTAGCGGGAGCACAGATACGCAGTATTTT. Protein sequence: CASSLRSSGSTDTQYF.

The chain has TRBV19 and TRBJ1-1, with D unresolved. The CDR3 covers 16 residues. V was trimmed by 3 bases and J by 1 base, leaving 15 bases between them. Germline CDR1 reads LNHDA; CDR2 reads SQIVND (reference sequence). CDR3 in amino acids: CASSMWEARANTEAFF. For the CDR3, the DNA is TGTGCCAGTAGTATGTGGGAGGCTCGTGCGAACACTGAAGCTTTCTTT.

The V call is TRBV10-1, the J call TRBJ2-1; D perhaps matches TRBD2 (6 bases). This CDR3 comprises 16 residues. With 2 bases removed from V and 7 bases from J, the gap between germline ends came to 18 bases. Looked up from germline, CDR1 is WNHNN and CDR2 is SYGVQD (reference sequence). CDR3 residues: CASSEPKGGAGNEQFF. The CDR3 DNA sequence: TGCGCCAGCAGTGAGCCCAAGGGAGGCGCAGGGAATGAGCAGTTCTTC.

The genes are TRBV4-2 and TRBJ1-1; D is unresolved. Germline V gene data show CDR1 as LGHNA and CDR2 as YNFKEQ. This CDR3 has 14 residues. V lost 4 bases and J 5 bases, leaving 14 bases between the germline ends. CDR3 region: CASSPRDPRTEAFF. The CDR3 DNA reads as TGTGCCAGCAGCCCCCGGGATCCGAGGACTGAAGCTTTCTTT.

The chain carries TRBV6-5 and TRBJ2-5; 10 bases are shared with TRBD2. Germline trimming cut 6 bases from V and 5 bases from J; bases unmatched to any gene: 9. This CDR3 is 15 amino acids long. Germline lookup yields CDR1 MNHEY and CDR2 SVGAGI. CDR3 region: CASSPPGLASETQYF. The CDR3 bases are TGTGCCAGCAGCCCGCCGGGACTAGCGTCGGAGACCCAGTACTTC.

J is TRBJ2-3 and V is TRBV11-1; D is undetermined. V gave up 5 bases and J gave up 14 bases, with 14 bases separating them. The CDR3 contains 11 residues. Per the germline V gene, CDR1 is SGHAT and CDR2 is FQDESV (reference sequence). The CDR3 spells CASSLGVAPYF. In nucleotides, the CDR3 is TGTGCCAGCAGCCTCGGAGTGGCGCCGTATTTT.

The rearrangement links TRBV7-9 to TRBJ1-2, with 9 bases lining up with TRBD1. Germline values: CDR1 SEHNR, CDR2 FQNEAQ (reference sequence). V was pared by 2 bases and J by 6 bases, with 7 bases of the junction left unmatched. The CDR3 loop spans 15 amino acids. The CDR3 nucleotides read TGTGCCAGCAGCTTACCGGGACAGGGAAATAATGGCTACACCTTC. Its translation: CASSLPGQGNNGYTF.

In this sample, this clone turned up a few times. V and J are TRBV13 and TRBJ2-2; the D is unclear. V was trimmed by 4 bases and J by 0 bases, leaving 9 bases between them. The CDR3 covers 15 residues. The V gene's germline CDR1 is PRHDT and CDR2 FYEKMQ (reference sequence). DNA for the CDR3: TGTGCCAGCAGCTCTTATAGCACGAACACCGGGGAGCTGTTTTTT. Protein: CASSSYSTNTGELFF.

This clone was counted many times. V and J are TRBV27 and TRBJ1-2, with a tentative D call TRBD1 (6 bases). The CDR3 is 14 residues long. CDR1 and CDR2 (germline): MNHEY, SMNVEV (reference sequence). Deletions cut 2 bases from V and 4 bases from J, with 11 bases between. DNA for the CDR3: TGTGCCAGCAGTTTAGGGGCAGGGGTCTATGGCTACACCTTC. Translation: CASSLGAGVYGYTF.

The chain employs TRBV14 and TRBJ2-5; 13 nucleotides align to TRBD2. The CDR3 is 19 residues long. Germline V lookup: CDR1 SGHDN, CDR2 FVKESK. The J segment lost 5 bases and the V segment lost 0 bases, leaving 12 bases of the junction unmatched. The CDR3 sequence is CASSQETTSGRRIRETQYF. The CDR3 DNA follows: TGTGCCAGCAGCCAAGAGACGACTAGCGGGAGGCGTATCCGCGAGACCCAGTACTTC.

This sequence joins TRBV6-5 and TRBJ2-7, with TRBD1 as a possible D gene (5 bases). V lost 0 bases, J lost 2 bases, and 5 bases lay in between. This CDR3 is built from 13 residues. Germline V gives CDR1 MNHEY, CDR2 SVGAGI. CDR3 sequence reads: CASSYSTAYEQYF. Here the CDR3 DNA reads TGTGCCAGCAGTTACTCGACAGCCTACGAGCAGTACTTC.

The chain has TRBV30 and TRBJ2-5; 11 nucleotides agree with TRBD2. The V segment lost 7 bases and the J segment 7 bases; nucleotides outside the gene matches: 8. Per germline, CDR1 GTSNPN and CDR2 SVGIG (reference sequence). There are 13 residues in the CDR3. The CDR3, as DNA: TGTGCCTCTACTAGCGGGGGCAGCAGGACCCAGTACTTC. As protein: CASTSGGSRTQYF. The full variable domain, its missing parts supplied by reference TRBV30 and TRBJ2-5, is SQTIHQWPATLVQPVGSPLSLECTVEGTSNPNLYWYRQAAGRGLQLLFYSVGIGQISSEVPQNLSASRPQDRQFILSSKKLLLSDSGFYLCASTSGGSRTQYFGPGTRLLVL.

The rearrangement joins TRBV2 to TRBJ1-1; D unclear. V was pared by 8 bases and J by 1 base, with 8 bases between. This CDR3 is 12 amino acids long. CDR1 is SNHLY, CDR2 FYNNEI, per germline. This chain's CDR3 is CASELQNTEAFF. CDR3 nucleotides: TGTGCCAGCGAATTACAGAACACTGAAGCTTTCTTT.

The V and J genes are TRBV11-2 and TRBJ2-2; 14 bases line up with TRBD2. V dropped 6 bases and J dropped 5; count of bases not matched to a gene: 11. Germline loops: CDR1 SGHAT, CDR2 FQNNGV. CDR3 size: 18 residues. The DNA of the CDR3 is TGTGCCAGCAGGGGACTAGCGGGGGCGTCCTCTGGGACCGGGGAGCTGTTTTTT. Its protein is CASRGLAGASSGTGELFF.

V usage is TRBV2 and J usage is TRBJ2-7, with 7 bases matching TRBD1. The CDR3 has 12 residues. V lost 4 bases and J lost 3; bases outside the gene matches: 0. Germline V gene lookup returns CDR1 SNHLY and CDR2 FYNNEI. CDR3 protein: CASSGDSYEQYF. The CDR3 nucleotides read TGTGCCAGCAGTGGGGACAGCTACGAGCAGTACTTC.

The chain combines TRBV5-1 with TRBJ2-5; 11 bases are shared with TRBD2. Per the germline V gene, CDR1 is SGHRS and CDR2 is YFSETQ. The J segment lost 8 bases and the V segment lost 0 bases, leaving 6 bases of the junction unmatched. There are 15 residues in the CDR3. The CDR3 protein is CASSLVSGGAPTQYF. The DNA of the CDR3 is TGCGCCAGCAGCTTGGTTAGCGGGGGGGCCCCAACCCAGTACTTC.

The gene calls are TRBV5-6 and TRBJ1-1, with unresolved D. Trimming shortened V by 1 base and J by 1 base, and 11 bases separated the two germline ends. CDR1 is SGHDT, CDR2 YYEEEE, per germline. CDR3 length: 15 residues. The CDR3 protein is CASSLFPPRNTEAFF. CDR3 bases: TGTGCCAGCAGCTTGTTTCCTCCTCGGAACACTGAAGCTTTCTTT.

CDR3 in amino acids: CSTGFAFF. The CDR3 nucleotides are TGCAGTACAGGTTTTGCTTTCTTT. This chain links TRBV20-1 with TRBJ1-1; D is possibly TRBD1 (5 bases). V lost 8 bases to trimming and J lost 11 bases, with 9 bases between them. Germline lookup yields CDR1 DFQATT and CDR2 SNEGSKA (reference sequence). This CDR3 is built from 8 residues.